This T cell receptor (beta chain) was profiled in a study of CD8 T cells in Susac syndrome. Random hexamers were used to reverse transcribe an amount of roughly 0.5 to 1 ug RNA. MiXCR, run by TCRdb on the immunoSEQ multiplex PCR reads, gives a single entry per CDR3 protein. The table shows 100,000 to 150,000 distinct CDR3 sequences, with 90% to 95% occurring only once. This CDR3 region has 12 residues. V dropped 0 bases and J dropped 6 bases, with 6 bases sitting between them. The chain uses TRBV12-3 or TRBV12-4 and TRBJ2-7, with D unclear. The receptor's source is a human donor with Susac syndrome. The source material was CD8+ T cells from PBMCs. The CDR3 here is CASSLAGREQYF. In nucleotides, the CDR3 is TGTGCCAGCAGTTTAGCTGGTCGCGAGCAGTACTTC.